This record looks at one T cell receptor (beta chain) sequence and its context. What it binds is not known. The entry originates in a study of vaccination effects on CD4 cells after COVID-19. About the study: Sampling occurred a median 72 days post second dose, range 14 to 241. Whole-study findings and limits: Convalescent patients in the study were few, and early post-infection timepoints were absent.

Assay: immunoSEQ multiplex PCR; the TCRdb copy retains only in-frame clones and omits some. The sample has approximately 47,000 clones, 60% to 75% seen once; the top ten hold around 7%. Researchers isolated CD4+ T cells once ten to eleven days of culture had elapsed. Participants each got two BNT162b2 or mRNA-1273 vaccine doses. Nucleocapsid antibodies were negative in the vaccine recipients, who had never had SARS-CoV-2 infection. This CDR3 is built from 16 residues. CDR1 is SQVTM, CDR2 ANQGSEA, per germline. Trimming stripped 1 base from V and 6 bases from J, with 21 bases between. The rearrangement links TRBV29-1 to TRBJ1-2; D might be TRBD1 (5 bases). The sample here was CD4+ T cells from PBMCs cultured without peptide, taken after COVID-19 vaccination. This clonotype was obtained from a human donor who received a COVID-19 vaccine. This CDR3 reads CSVEGFKAGKDHGYTF. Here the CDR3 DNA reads TGCAGCGTTGAAGGTTTTAAAGCAGGGAAGGATCATGGCTACACCTTC.